Presented here are 31 T cell receptor beta chains from one specimen sequenced in a study of T cell responses to AZD1222 COVID-19 vaccine. The table came from immunoSEQ multiplex PCR; TCRdb's copy has only in-frame clones and leaves some out. The sample carries around 120,000 clones, 85% to 90% recorded once. The material sequenced was peripheral blood, taken on day 0 of MenACWY control vaccination. These receptors all come from an adult in good health.

The chain links TRBV11-2 to TRBJ2-3; 8 bases are a match to TRBD1. There are 16 residues in the CDR3. The germline gives CDR1 SGHAT, CDR2 FQNNGV. J lost 2 bases, V lost 2 bases, and 6 bases had no gene match. The CDR3 sequence: CASSLFRGQITDTQYF. Here the CDR3 DNA reads TGTGCCAGCAGCTTATTCAGGGGGCAAATCACAGATACGCAGTATTTT.

The chain carries TRBV11-2 and TRBJ2-2; D is possibly TRBD2 (6 bases). Germline assignment: CDR1 SGHAT and CDR2 FQNNGV. With 4 bases removed from V and 5 bases from J, the gap between germline ends came to 14 bases. The CDR3 is 15 amino acids. In DNA, the CDR3 is TGTGCCAGCAGCTCTAAGCGGGCCCGGACCGGGGAGCTGTTTTTT. As protein: CASSSKRARTGELFF.

CDR3 sequence (DNA): TGTGCCAGCAGTACCCAGGGGGCCGGAGAGACCCAGTACTTC. It specifies CASSTQGAGETQYF. The chain links TRBV6-5 to TRBJ2-5; 8 bases are a match to TRBD1. There are 14 residues in the CDR3. CDR1 and CDR2 from the germline V gene are MNHEY and SVGAGI. V shed 5 bases and J 4 bases; nucleotides not matched to a gene: 6.

The J gene is TRBJ2-2, the V gene TRBV6-2 or TRBV6-3; D is perhaps TRBD1 (5 bases). With 6 bases removed from V and 6 bases from J, the gap between germline ends came to 11 bases. The CDR3 contains 13 residues. CDR1 and CDR2 from the germline V gene are MNHEY and SVGEGT. CDR3 region: CASSAIGAGELFF. CDR3 DNA sequence: TGTGCCAGCAGCGCTATAGGGGCCGGGGAGCTGTTTTTT.

The sample holds one count of this clone. The chain has TRBV7-9 and TRBJ2-3; 9 bases are shared with TRBD2. The germline CDR1 and CDR2 sequences are SEHNR and FQNEAQ (reference sequence). The CDR3 totals 16 residues. The junction had 6 bases not matched to a gene; V was cut back by 1 base and J by 4 bases. The CDR3 sequence is CASSLGLAEWADTQYF. The CDR3 nucleotides read TGTGCCAGCAGCTTAGGACTAGCGGAATGGGCAGATACGCAGTATTTT.

The rearrangement joins TRBV12-2 to TRBJ1-2. TRBV12-2 is shown as a pseudogene. The CDR3 totals 15 residues. CDR3 sequence: CASRQPGAHRGGYTF. In nucleotides, the CDR3 is TGTGCAAGTCGCCAACCCGGGGCTCACCGAGGGGGCTACACCTTC.

The chain is built from TRBV6-4 and TRBJ2-1; D possibly corresponds to TRBD1 (6 bases). This CDR3 contains 12 residues. The germline CDR1 and CDR2 sequences are MRHNA and SNTAGT. Trimming removed 7 bases from V and 6 bases from J, with 10 bases in between. This CDR3 reads CASKDSLNEQFF. The CDR3 region has the DNA TGTGCCAGCAAGGACAGCCTCAATGAGCAGTTCTTC.

This chain joins TRBV11-2 and TRBJ2-2, with D unclear. Germline CDR1 reads SGHAT; CDR2 reads FQNNGV. The CDR3 loop spans 14 amino acids. V lost 10 bases to trimming and J lost 4 bases, with 16 bases between them. The CDR3: CATTQFIGTGELFF. The CDR3 nucleotides are TGTGCCACCACACAGTTCATCGGCACCGGGGAGCTGTTTTTT. Drawing the rest from reference TRBV11-2 and TRBJ2-2, the complete variable domain is EAGVAQSPRYKIIEKRQSVAFWCNPISGHATLYWYQQILGQGPKLLIQFQNNGVVDDSQLPKDRFSAERLKGVDSTLKIQPAKLEDSAVYLCATTQFIGTGELFFGEGSRLTVL.

V is TRBV5-1 and J is TRBJ2-2; D might be TRBD2 (5 bases). The length of the CDR3 is 14 residues. Germline lookup yields CDR1 SGHRS and CDR2 YFSETQ. Trimming stripped 0 bases from V and 4 bases from J, with 7 bases between. In nucleotides, the CDR3 is TGCGCCAGCAGCTTGGAAGCGGTCACCGGGGAGCTGTTTTTT. Translated: CASSLEAVTGELFF.

The chain links TRBV7-2 to TRBJ2-2; 11 positions agree with TRBD2. From germline, CDR1 is SGHTA and CDR2 FQGNSA. The CDR3 has 17 amino acids. V dropped 5 bases and J dropped 6; count of bases not matched to a gene: 11. Here the CDR3 reads CASSQGMLAGGPGELFF. The CDR3 region has the DNA TGTGCCAGCAGCCAAGGGATGCTAGCGGGAGGTCCCGGGGAGCTGTTTTTT.

V gene TRBV6-5 combines with J gene TRBJ1-5; D ambiguous. CDR1 is MNHEY and CDR2 is SVGAGI in the germline V gene. The CDR3 totals 13 residues. V was trimmed by 3 bases and J by 3 bases, leaving 6 bases between them. The CDR3 region is CASSYSHNQPQHF. The CDR3 DNA reads as TGTGCCAGCAGTTATTCCCACAATCAGCCCCAGCATTTT.

The rearrangement joins TRBV2 to TRBJ1-5; D gene unclear. Germline-derived CDR1 and CDR2 are SNHLY and FYNNEI. V lost 1 base and J lost 6, with 10 bases in between. The CDR3 contains 14 residues. The CDR3 here is CASSEEATGQPQHF. For the CDR3, the DNA is TGTGCCAGCAGTGAAGAGGCGACCGGTCAGCCCCAGCATTTT.

The CDR3 DNA reads as TGTGCCAGCAGCCCCAGACAACTAGCGGGAGGGAACAATGAGCAGTTCTTC. Its protein product is CASSPRQLAGGNNEQFF. The chain links TRBV7-9 to TRBJ2-1; 13 bases line up with TRBD2. With 5 bases clipped from V and 5 bases from J, the junction kept 9 bases outside the gene matches. Germline V gene lookup returns CDR1 SEHNR and CDR2 FQNEAQ (reference sequence). CDR3 size: 17 residues.

This clone has only a few counts. The V gene is TRBV23-1, the J gene TRBJ1-5, with D maybe TRBD1 (5 bases). TRBV23-1 is placed among ORFs of uncertain function. The V end lost 3 bases, the J end lost 0 bases, and 24 bases lay between the germline ends. This CDR3 has 20 amino acids. CDR3 loop: CASSHHRQGEREDSNQPQHF. The CDR3 DNA is TGCGCCAGCAGTCACCACCGACAAGGGGAGAGGGAGGATAGCAATCAGCCCCAGCATTTT.

The rearrangement uses TRBV7-2 and TRBJ2-1, with 10 bases matching TRBD2. V lost 5 bases to trimming and J lost 7 bases; unmatched junction nucleotides: 14. Germline-derived CDR1 and CDR2 are SGHTA and FQGNSA. The CDR3 runs to 17 residues. In nucleotides, the CDR3 is TGTGCCAGCAGCCCAGAGGGACTAGCGTGGGGCTCAAATGAGCAGTTCTTC. Amino acids: CASSPEGLAWGSNEQFF.

The rearrangement uses TRBV12-3 or TRBV12-4 and TRBJ2-1; no firm D call. CDR3 size: 11 residues. The V and J ends lost 4 bases and 8 bases respectively, with 6 bases between them. CDR3 region: CASSSRDEQFF. The CDR3 DNA reads TGTGCCAGCAGTTCCCGGGATGAGCAGTTCTTC.

This clone appeared once. CDR3 amino acids: CASSPQGGGNSNQPQHF. The CDR3, as DNA: TGTGCCAGCAGCCCACAGGGGGGGGGAAATAGCAATCAGCCCCAGCATTTT. The rearrangement links TRBV2 to TRBJ1-5, with TRBD1 matching 8 bases. Germline CDR1 is SNHLY and CDR2 is FYNNEI. Trimming removed 6 bases from V and 0 bases from J; junction bases left unmatched: 10. The CDR3 extends over 17 amino acids. Looking up the rest from reference TRBV2 and TRBJ1-5 gives the full variable domain: EPEVTQTPSHQVTQMGQEVILRCVPISNHLYFYWYRQILGQKVEFLVSFYNNEISEKSEIFDDQFSVERPDGSNFTLKIRSTKLEDSAMYFCASSPQGGGNSNQPQHFGDGTRLSIL.

This chain's CDR3 is CASSLSLAGLSYEQYF. CDR3 DNA: TGTGCCAGCAGCTTGTCGCTAGCGGGACTCTCCTACGAGCAGTACTTC. This chain uses TRBV5-5 with TRBJ2-7; 9 bases are a match to TRBD2. From germline, CDR1 is SGHKS and CDR2 YYEKEE (reference sequence). V lost 1 base, J lost 0 bases, and 5 bases stayed unmatched. CDR3 length: 16 residues.

This chain connects TRBV18 to TRBJ1-1, with TRBD1 matching over 8 bases. This CDR3 contains 14 residues. Germline V gene data show CDR1 as KGHSH and CDR2 as LQKENI. V lost 6 bases and J lost 3; bases outside the gene matches: 6. CDR3 sequence (DNA): TGTGCCAGCTCGCCCAGGGGGCGCGACACTGAAGCTTTCTTT. The encoded protein is CASSPRGRDTEAFF.

The chain carries TRBV6-5 and TRBJ1-2; 7 positions match TRBD1. With V trimmed by 5 bases and J by 6 bases, 6 bases remained unmatched. The germline V gene encodes CDR1 MNHEY and CDR2 SVGAGI. The CDR3 is made up of 13 amino acids. CDR3 in DNA: TGTGCCAGCAGTCGACAGGGTTGGAATGGCTACACCTTC. This gives the protein CASSRQGWNGYTF.

This clone has only a few counts. The chain is built from TRBV19 and TRBJ1-1, with D unclear. Germline lookup yields CDR1 LNHDA and CDR2 SQIVND (reference sequence). V lost 1 base, J lost 4 bases, and 10 bases lay in between. The CDR3 runs 14 residues. CDR3 sequence: CASSIVQVGTEAFF. CDR3 coding DNA: TGTGCCAGTAGTATAGTCCAGGTGGGCACTGAAGCTTTCTTT.

V is TRBV5-6 and J is TRBJ2-7; TRBD1 or TRBD2 may be the D gene (5 bases each). This CDR3 has 12 amino acids. The V end was cut by 9 bases, the J end by 5 bases, with 15 bases between. CDR1 and CDR2 from the germline V gene are SGHDT and YYEEEE. The CDR3 sequence: CATGTAPHEQYF. The CDR3 DNA reads as TGTGCCACCGGGACGGCCCCCCACGAGCAGTACTTC.

V gene TRBV5-1 combines with J gene TRBJ2-2; D is tentatively TRBD1 or TRBD2 (5 bases each). There are 15 residues in the CDR3. CDR1 is SGHRS, CDR2 YFSETQ, per germline. V gave up 4 bases and J gave up 3 bases, with 13 bases separating them. The CDR3 spells CASSLWGSDTGELFF. In nucleotides, the CDR3 is TGCGCCAGCAGCCTGTGGGGGTCCGACACCGGGGAGCTGTTTTTT.

This sequence joins TRBV5-8 and TRBJ2-7; 13 nucleotides line up with TRBD2. The V segment lost 4 bases and the J segment 2 bases; nucleotides outside the gene matches: 0. CDR3 size: 14 residues. In germline, CDR1 is SGHTS, CDR2 YDEGEE. The CDR3 DNA sequence: TGTGCCAGCAGCGGACTAGCGGGAGCCTACGAGCAGTACTTC. Translated, it gives CASSGLAGAYEQYF.

The chain employs TRBV6-5 and TRBJ1-1, with TRBD1 as a possible D gene (5 bases). V was pared by 6 bases and J by 0 bases, with 11 bases between. Germline V gene data show CDR1 as MNHEY and CDR2 as SVGAGI. The CDR3 sequence is 14 residues long. CDR3 loop: CASSPGRMNTEAFF. CDR3 nucleotide sequence: TGTGCCAGCAGCCCGGGACGAATGAACACTGAAGCTTTCTTT.

V is TRBV3-1 (or the pseudogene TRBV3-2) and J is TRBJ1-4; no clear D gene. The CDR3 runs 14 residues. CDR1 LGHDT and CDR2 YNNKEL come from the germline V gene (reference sequence). V was shortened by 4 bases and J by 4 bases, with 10 bases between the two germline ends. The CDR3 DNA sequence: TGTGCCAGCAGCCGAAAACAATATAATGAAAAACTGTTTTTT. As protein: CASSRKQYNEKLFF.

The V and J genes are TRBV29-1 and TRBJ2-4; the D gene is possibly TRBD2 (5 bases). Germline V lookup: CDR1 SQVTM, CDR2 ANQGSEA. The CDR3 is made up of 11 amino acids. V was cut by 3 bases and J by 8 bases, with 8 bases left in between. CDR3 nucleotide sequence: TGCAGCGTTGACGGAGGAGACATTCAGTACTTC. Amino acid sequence: CSVDGGDIQYF.

The sample holds a few counts of this clone. V gene TRBV3-1 (or the pseudogene TRBV3-2) combines with J gene TRBJ1-1; D uncertain. The CDR3 totals 14 residues. Germline V gene lookup returns CDR1 LGHDT and CDR2 YNNKEL (reference sequence). Deletions cut 1 base from V and 3 bases from J, with 9 bases between. The CDR3 is CASSQVVWDTEAFF. The CDR3 DNA reads as TGTGCCAGCAGCCAAGTTGTCTGGGACACTGAAGCTTTCTTT.

The rearrangement uses TRBV11-3 and TRBJ1-1, with D possibly TRBD1 on 6 matching bases. The V end was cut by 6 bases, the J end by 9 bases, with 11 bases between. Germline CDR1 is SGHNT and CDR2 is YENEEA. The CDR3 totals 11 residues. The CDR3 nucleotides are TGTGCCAGCAGAAAGGGGGGACAAGCTTTCTTT. Translated, it gives CASRKGGQAFF.

This clone was detected once. The CDR3 bases are TGTGCCAGCACCGAAGGGACAGAGCCGTATGGCTACACCTTC. Protein product: CASTEGTEPYGYTF. This chain uses TRBV6-5 with TRBJ1-2; TRBD1 matches at 7 bases. Germline V gene data show CDR1 as MNHEY and CDR2 as SVGAGI. J gave up 5 bases and V 7 bases, and 10 bases lay outside the gene matches. This CDR3 is 14 amino acids long.

This clone showed up just a few times. The V and J genes are TRBV4-3 and TRBJ2-3; no firm D call. V was clipped by 3 bases and J by 4 bases, with 11 bases between them. There are 14 residues in the CDR3. Germline V CDR1 and CDR2: LGHNA, YSLEER. In nucleotides, the CDR3 is TGCGCCAGCAGCCAGGACCTGGTCGCAGATACGCAGTATTTT. Translating it yields CASSQDLVADTQYF.